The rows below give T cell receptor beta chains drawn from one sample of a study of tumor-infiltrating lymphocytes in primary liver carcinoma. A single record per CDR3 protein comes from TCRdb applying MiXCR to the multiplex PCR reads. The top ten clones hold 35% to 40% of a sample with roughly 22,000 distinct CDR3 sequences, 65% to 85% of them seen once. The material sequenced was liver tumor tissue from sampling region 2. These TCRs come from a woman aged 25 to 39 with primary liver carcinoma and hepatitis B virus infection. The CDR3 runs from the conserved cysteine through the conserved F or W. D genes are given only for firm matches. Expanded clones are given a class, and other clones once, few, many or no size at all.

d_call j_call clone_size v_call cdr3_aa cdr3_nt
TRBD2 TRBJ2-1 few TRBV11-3 CASSRLAGGNGQFF TGTGCCAGCAGCCGACTAGCGGGGGGGAATGGGCAGTTCTTC
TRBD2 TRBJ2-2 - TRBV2 CVSSVGGAGELFF TGTGTCAGCAGTGTGGGAGGGGCCGGGGAGCTGTTTTTT
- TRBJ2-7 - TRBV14 CVSSTRTLIYEQYF TGTGTCAGCAGTACGCGGACCCTTATCTACGAGCAGTACTTC
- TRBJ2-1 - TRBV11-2 CASTYHGRVYNEQFF TGTGCCAGCACCTATCATGGGCGGGTTTACAATGAGCAATTCTTC
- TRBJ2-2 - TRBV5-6 CAYSLAPRAIGELFF TGTGCCTACAGCTTGGCACCCAGAGCCATCGGGGAGCTGTTTTTT
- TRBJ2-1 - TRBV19 CVSSPLSTQGIGEQFF TGTGTCAGTAGTCCCCTTTCAACTCAGGGAATAGGAGAGCAGTTCTTC
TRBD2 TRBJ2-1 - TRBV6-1 CARLKGRRGTSGRSGHLEQFF TGTGCCAGACTAAAGGGGCGGCGCGGGACTAGCGGGAGATCAGGGCATTTGGAGCAGTTCTTC
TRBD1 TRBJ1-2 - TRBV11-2 CAITQGGDGGYTF TGTGCCATCACTCAGGGGGGGGATGGAGGCTACACCTTT
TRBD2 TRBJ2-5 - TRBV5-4 CASSLGTSGRETQCF TGTGCCAGCAGCTTGGGGACTAGCGGACGAGAGACCCAGTGTTTC
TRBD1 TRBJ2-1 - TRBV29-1 CNAGRQGTNKQFF TGCAATGCCGGAAGACAGGGAACCAATAAGCAGTTCTTC
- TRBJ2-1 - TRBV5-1 CASNLAGGSEQFF TGTGCCAGCAACTTGGCCGGGGGCAGTGAGCAGTTCTTC
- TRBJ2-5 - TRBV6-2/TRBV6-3 CASSYVPAERTQYF TGTGCCAGCAGCTATGTCCCGGCCGAGCGAACCCAGTACTTC
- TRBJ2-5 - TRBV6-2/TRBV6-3 CASSYDPAKRTQYF TGTGCCAGCAGTTACGACCCGGCCAAGCGAACCCAGTACTTC
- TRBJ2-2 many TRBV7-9 CANSPSVGELFF TGTGCCAACAGCCCAAGTGTCGGGGAGCTGTTTTTT
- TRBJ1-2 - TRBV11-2 CASSLDAMAGRGCTF TGTGCCAGCAGCTTAGATGCCATGGCAGGGAGAGGCTGCACCTTC
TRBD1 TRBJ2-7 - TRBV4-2 CTSSQEHPGQGGPREQYF TGTACCAGCAGCCAGGAACACCCAGGACAGGGGGGACCACGCGAGCAGTACTTC
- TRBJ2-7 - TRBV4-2 CASSQEDLGEGRPREQYF TGTGCCAGCAGCCAGGAAGACCTAGGAGAGGGGAGACCGCGCGAGCAGTACTTC
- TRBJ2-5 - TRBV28 CASSYRGGSWETQHF TGTGCCAGCAGTTACAGGGGGGGATCGTGGGAGACCCAGCACTTC
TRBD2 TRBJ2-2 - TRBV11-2 CASSLVVLAGTGELFF TGCGCCAGCAGCTTAGTGGTGCTAGCGGGAACCGGGGAGCTATTTTTC
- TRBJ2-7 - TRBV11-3 CASSLGRDLSYEQCF TGTGCCAGTAGCTTAGGCCGGGACCTCTCCTACGAGCAGTGCTTC
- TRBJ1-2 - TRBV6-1 CATSERFMVLRTNYGYTF TGTGCCACCAGTGAACGGTTCATGGTCCTTAGAACTAACTATGGCTACACCTTC
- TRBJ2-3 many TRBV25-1 CASSAPERRGGVAQYF TGTGCCAGCAGTGCCCCGGAACGGAGGGGTGGAGTTGCGCAGTATTTT
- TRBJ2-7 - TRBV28 CASSPRGVSYRQYF TGTGCCAGTAGTCCCCGGGGAGTGTCCTACAGACAGTACTTC
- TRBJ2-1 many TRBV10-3 CAISESRAADEQFF TGTGCCATCAGTGAGTCTAGGGCGGCCGATGAGCAGTTCTTC
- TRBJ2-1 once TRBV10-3 CAICPTVTRDEQFF TGTGCCATCTGTCCCACAGTGACCCGGGATGAGCAGTTCTTC
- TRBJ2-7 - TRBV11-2 CASSFGVPQIEQYF TGTGCCAGCAGCTTCGGTGTTCCTCAAATCGAGCAGTACTTC
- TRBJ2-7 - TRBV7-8 CAISSGRGRIMSSYVQYF TGTGCCATCAGCTCGGGTCGCGGTCGTATTATGAGCTCCTACGTGCAGTACTTC
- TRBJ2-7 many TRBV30 CAWIRAGPPYEQYF TGTGCCTGGATCAGGGCGGGGCCCCCCTACGAGCAGTACTTC
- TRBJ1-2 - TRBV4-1 CARKPGYTF TGCGCCAGGAAACCGGGCTATACCTTC
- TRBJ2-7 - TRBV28 CASGLPLEGWYSYEQYF TGTGCCAGCGGCCTCCCTTTAGAGGGATGGTACTCCTACGAGCAGTACTTC
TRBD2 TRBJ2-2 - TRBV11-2 CASSSPWAGGPNTGGLFF TGTGCCAGCAGCTCACCCTGGGCGGGAGGCCCGAACACCGGGGGGCTGTTTTTT
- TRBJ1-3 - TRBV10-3 CVISESVSGETIYF TGTGTCATCAGTGAGTCAGTTTCTGGAGAGACCATATATTTT
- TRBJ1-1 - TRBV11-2 CTSSLKRGRLNRAFF TGTACCAGCAGCTTAAAAAGAGGGAGGTTAAATAGAGCTTTCTTT
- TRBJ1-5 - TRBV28 CASSPFTGGPSNQPQRF TGTGCCAGCAGTCCGTTCACGGGAGGACCCTCCAATCAGCCCCAGCGTTTT
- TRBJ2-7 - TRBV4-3 CVSSQAVTGCHISYERYF TGCGTCAGCAGCCAAGCAGTGACGGGGTGTCACATTAGCTACGAGCGGTACTTC
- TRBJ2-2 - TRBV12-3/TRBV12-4 CVSSLIMQRNTVELFF TGTGTCAGCAGTCTTATCATGCAGAGGAACACCGTGGAGCTGTTTTTT
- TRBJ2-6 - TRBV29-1 CSLSSGANVLTF TGCAGCCTTAGCTCTGGGGCCAACGTCCTGACTTTC
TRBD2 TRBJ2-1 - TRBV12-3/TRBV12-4 CAGSLSGTSGPEQFF TGTGCAGGCAGCCTGTCCGGGACTAGCGGACCTGAGCAGTTCTTC
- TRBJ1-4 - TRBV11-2 CVSRPWGGILFF TGTGTCAGCAGGCCCTGGGGGGGAATACTGTTTTTT
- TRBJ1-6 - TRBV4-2 CTSSQLTAETSQGNSPLQF TGTACCAGCAGCCAACTCACCGCGGAAACCTCTCAAGGGAATTCACCCCTCCAATTT
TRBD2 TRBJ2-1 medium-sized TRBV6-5 CASSATSGGSYNEQFF TGTGCCAGCAGTGCCACTAGCGGAGGTTCCTACAATGAGCAGTTCTTC
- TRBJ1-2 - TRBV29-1 CSVDRTVNLGGYTF TGCAGCGTTGATAGGACAGTGAACTTGGGTGGTTACACCTTT
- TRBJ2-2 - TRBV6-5 CASMKGRTGELFF TGTGCCAGCATGAAGGGACGAACCGGGGAGCTGTTTTTT
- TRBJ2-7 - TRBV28 CASRRPGTRFSYERYF TGTGCCAGCAGAAGACCCGGGACTCGTTTTTCCTACGAGCGGTACTTC
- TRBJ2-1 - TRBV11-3 CASSRLAGRGYEQFF TGTGCCAGCAGCCGACTGGCGGGGAGGGGGTACGAGCAGTTCTTC
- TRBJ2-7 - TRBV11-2 CACCQASEQYF TGTGCCTGCTGTCAAGCCAGTGAGCAGTACTTC
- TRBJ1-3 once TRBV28 CTSSAQLVINTIYF TGTACCAGCTCAGCACAGTTGGTGATCAACACCATATATTTT
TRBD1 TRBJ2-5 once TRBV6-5 CASGTERGLTQYF TGTGCCAGCGGTACCGAGAGGGGGCTAACCCAGTACTTC
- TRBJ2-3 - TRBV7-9 CASNLHGTDTQYF TGTGCCAGCAACTTACATGGCACAGATACGCAGTACTTT
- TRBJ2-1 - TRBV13 CDSSFKRSPYNEQFF TGTGACAGCAGCTTCAAGCGGAGCCCCTACAATGAGCAGTTCTTC